This T cell receptor (beta chain) emerged from a study of blood T cell repertoires in COVID-19. The data were produced by immunoSEQ multiplex PCR, yet TCRdb's version contains in-frame clones alone and is incomplete. The sample lists under 250,000 clones, about 86% seen once, with less than 3.5% in the top ten. This CDR3 region has 17 residues. V shed 3 bases and J 8 bases; nucleotides not matched to a gene: 19. Germline loops: CDR1 SQVTM, CDR2 ANQGSEA. Sequences were obtained from peripheral blood. The chain combines TRBV29-1 with TRBJ1-2, with 9 bases identical to TRBD1. This TCR was sampled from a man aged 45-65 years with active or convalescent COVID-19. The CDR3 bases are TGCAGCGTTGAGACGGGACAGGGAATTCCCATCCTTGGAGGCTACACCTTC. The encoded protein is CSVETGQGIPILGGYTF.